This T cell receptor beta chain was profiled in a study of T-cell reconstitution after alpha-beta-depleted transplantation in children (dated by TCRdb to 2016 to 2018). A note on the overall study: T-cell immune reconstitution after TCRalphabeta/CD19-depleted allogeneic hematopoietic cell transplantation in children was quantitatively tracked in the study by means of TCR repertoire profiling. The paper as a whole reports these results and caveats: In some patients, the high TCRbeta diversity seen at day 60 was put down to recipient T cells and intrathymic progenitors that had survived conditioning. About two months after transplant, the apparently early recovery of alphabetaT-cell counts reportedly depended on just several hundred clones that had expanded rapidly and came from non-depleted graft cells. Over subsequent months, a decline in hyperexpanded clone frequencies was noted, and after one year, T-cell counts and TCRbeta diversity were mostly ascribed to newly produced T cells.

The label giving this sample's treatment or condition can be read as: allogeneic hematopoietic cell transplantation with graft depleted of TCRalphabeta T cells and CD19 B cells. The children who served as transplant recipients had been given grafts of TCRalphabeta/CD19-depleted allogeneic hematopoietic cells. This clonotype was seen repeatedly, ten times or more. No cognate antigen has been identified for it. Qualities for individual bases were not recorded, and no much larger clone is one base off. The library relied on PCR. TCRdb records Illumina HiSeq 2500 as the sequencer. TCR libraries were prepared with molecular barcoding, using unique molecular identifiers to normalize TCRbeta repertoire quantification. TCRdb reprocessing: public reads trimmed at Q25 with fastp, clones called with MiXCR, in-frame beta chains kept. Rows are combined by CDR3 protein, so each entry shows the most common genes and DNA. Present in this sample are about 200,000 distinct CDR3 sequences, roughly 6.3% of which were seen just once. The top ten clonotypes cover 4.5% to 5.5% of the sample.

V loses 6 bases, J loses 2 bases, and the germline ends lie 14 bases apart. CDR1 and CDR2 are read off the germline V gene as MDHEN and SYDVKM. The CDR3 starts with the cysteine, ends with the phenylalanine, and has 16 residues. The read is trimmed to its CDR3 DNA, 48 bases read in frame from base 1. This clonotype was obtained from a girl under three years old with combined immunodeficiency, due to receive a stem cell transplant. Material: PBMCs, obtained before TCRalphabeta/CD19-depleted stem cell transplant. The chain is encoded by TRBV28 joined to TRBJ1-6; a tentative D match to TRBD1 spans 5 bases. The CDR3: CASRSRGGAYNSPLHF. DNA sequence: TGTGCCAGCAGATCACGGGGAGGGGCCTATAATTCACCCCTCCACTTT.